This T cell receptor (beta chain) was captured in a study of blood T cell repertoires in COVID-19. TCRdb's table, derived via immunoSEQ multiplex PCR, lists solely in-frame clones and lacks some. This sample has about 210,000 clones, with about three quarters found just once. Germline values: CDR1 KGHSH, CDR2 LQKENI. The CDR3 contains 14 residues. Trimming took 5 bases from V and 4 from J; bases not matched to a gene: 7. V and J are TRBV18 and TRBJ1-1; 7 bases are a match to TRBD1. Sequencing used peripheral blood. This clonotype was obtained from a woman aged 70 to 79 with acute or convalescent COVID-19. In DNA form, the CDR3 reads TGTGCCAGCTCATTAGGGGGCTGGGGCACTGAAGCTTTCTTT. Its protein product is CASSLGGWGTEAFF.